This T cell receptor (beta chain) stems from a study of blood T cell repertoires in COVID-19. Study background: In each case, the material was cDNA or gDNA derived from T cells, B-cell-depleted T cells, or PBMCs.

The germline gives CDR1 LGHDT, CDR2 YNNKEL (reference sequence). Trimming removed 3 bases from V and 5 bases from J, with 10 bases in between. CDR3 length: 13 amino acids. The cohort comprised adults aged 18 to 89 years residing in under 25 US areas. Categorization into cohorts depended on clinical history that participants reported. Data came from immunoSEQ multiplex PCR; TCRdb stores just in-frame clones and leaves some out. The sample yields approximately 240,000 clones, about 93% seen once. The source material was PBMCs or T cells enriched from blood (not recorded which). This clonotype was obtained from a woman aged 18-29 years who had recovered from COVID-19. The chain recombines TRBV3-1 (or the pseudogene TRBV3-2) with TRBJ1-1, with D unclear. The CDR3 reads CASSHEGWTEAFF. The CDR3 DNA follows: TGTGCCAGCAGCCATGAGGGATGGACTGAAGCTTTCTTT.